This T cell receptor (beta chain) stems from a study of CD8+CD57+ T cells in acquired aplastic anemia. Study at large: Isolated CD4+ and CD8+ cells, once sorted, yielded DNA averaging roughly 3.2 ug. Overall study results and limits: In CD8+ cells, Simpson's diversity showed no significant difference between patients and controls. Twenty-nine was the count of CD8+ CDR3 sequences that patients shared with controls.

Previously, flow cytometry had revealed CD8+CD57+ cell expansion in the patients chosen for sequencing. Untreated patients provided the blood samples, with no therapy given before sampling. J gave up 9 bases and V 3 bases, and 7 bases lay outside the gene matches. The CDR3 has 14 amino acids. CDR3 and TCR beta VDJ profiling relied on a genomic DNA template. In TCRdb, the reads were re-called with MiXCR into one record per CDR3 protein. The sample has around 180,000 distinct CDR3 sequences; nearly 50% are singletons. This clonotype was seen at least ten times. Antigen: not known. This receptor was identified in a human donor with aplastic anemia. Sequencing was performed on sorted CD4+, CD8+, or CD8+CD57+ T cells (not recorded which) from PBMCs. The chain combines TRBV12-3 or TRBV12-4 with TRBJ2-1, with 8 bases matching TRBD2. CDR3: CASSLDGGAGEQFF. The CDR3 DNA reads as TGTGCCAGCAGTTTGGACGGGGGGGCCGGTGAGCAGTTCTTC.